This TCR beta chain was obtained from a study of vaccination and CD4 T cells after COVID-19. The ends lost 8 bases at V and 4 bases at J; junction bases unmatched: 10. The CDR3 loop spans 15 amino acids. Germline V lookup: CDR1 MNHNS, CDR2 SASEGT. Sequenced with the Oncomine TCR Beta short-read assay was DNA taken from cultured CD4+ T cells. A single record per CDR3 protein comes from TCRdb applying MiXCR to the PCR reads. The sample shows over 9,000 distinct CDR3 sequences, over 40% of them seen only once. This clonotype was seen a handful of times. Antigen unknown. Treatment of the sample: roughly ten-day PBMC culture with coronavirus spike peptide pools or control peptides (ViraFEST assay).

The chain joins TRBV6-1 to TRBJ2-4; 8 nucleotides match TRBD1. The clonotype comes from a human donor who had recovered from COVID-19. The sequenced sample consisted of CD4+ T cells from blood, cultured in vitro. The CDR3 region has the DNA TGTGCCAGCTTTAACGGACAGGGAATTAAAAACATTCAGTACTTC. Encoded protein: CASFNGQGIKNIQYF.